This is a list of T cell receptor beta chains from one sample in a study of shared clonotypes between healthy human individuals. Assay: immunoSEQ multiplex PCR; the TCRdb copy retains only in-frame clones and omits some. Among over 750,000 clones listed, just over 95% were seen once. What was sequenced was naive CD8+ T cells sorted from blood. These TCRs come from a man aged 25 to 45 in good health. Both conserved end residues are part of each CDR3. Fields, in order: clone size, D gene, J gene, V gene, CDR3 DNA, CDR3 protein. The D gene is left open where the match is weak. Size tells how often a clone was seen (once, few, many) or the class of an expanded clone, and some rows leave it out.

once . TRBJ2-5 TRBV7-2 TGTGCCAGCAGCTTTCTCCTGTACCAAGAGACCCAGTACTTC CASSFLLYQETQYF
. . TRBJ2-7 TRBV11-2 TGTGCCAGCAGCTACGAAGCGGCCTCTTCCTACGAGCAGTACTTC CASSYEAASSYEQYF
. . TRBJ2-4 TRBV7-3 TGTGCCAGCAGTGGAGGGGGCCGGGACATTCAGTACTTC CASSGGGRDIQYF
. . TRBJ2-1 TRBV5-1 TGCGCCAGCAGCTTGGAGGGTGATGGGGCTTACAATGAGCAGTTCTTC CASSLEGDGAYNEQFF
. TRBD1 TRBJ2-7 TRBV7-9 TGTGCCAGCAGCCGAATATCGACAGGGGGTGATAACGAGCAGTACTTC CASSRISTGGDNEQYF
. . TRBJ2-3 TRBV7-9 TGTGCCAGCAGCTTGTTAGGGGTCAGCAATACGCAGTATTTT CASSLLGVSNTQYF
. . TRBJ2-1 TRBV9 TGTGCCAGCAGCGTAGGGAGAAACAATGAGCAGTTCTTC CASSVGRNNEQFF
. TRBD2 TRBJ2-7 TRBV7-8 TGTGCCAGCAGCTTAGCGCTAGCGGGCCCCGTCATCGAGCAGTACTTC CASSLALAGPVIEQYF
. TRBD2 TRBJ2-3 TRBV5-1 TGCGCCAGCAGCTTGAGGCTCGGGCATAGCGGGATAGATGATACGCAGTATTTT CASSLRLGHSGIDDTQYF
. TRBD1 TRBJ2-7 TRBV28 TGTGCCAGCAGATCTCCGGGACAGGGAACATACGAGCAGTACTTC CASRSPGQGTYEQYF
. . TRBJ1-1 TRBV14 TGTGCCAGCAGCACCGGGGGACAAGAGATGAACACTGAAGCTTTCTTT CASSTGGQEMNTEAFF
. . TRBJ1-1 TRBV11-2 TGTGCCAGCAGCTTAGAGAAAAGGTCCGGTGAAGCTTTCTTT CASSLEKRSGEAFF
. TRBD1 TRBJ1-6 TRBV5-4 TGTGCCAGCAGCCAGACAGGGGTCTATAATTCACCCCTCCACTTT CASSQTGVYNSPLHF
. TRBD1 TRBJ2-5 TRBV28 TGTGCCAGCACCTACAACAGGGGCCAAGAGACCCAGTACTTC CASTYNRGQETQYF
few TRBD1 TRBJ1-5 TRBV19 TGTGCCAGTAGTATAGTGGGGACAGGCGGGGGTGCCCAGCATTTT CASSIVGTGGGAQHF